This T cell receptor beta chain was sequenced for a study of cytomegalovirus exposure and HLA in healthy donors. Study-level findings and limits: It was reportedly the case that the classifier diagnosed cytomegalovirus status with high specificity and sensitivity. Association of a missense DCLRE1C variant with TCR beta V- and J-gene trimming was reported in a later analysis. A later analysis reported that several of the most significant clusters appeared to be linked to common viral pathogens, among them Epstein-Barr virus. Presence/absence analyses assumed roughly uniform sequencing depth across donors, which may not hold.

Researchers ran the PCR with 60 Vbeta and 13 Jbeta primers. The method was immunoSEQ multiplex PCR; TCRdb's version includes in-frame clones alone and lacks a portion of them. Among about 130,000 clones listed, roughly three quarters were seen once. Note on this clone: Its matching antigen is unknown.

The V gene end was trimmed by 0 bases and the J gene end by 4 bases; junction bases not matched to a gene: 7. The CDR3 sequence is 17 residues long. Looked up from germline, CDR1 is SGDLS and CDR2 is YYNGEE. This sequence was found in a man under 40 in good health and CMV-seronegative. The sequencing sample was made of PBMCs. The V and J genes are TRBV9 and TRBJ2-3; 11 nucleotides agree with TRBD2. The CDR3 region is CASSVAIAGGPPDTQYF. CDR3 in DNA: TGTGCCAGCAGCGTAGCGATAGCGGGAGGGCCCCCAGATACGCAGTATTTT. Drawing the rest from reference TRBV9 and TRBJ2-3, the complete variable domain is DSGVTQTPKHLITATGQRVTLRCSPRSGDLSVYWYQQSLDQGLQFLIQYYNGEERAKGNILERFSAQQFPDLHSELNLSSLELGDSALYFCASSVAIAGGPPDTQYFGPGTRLTVL.